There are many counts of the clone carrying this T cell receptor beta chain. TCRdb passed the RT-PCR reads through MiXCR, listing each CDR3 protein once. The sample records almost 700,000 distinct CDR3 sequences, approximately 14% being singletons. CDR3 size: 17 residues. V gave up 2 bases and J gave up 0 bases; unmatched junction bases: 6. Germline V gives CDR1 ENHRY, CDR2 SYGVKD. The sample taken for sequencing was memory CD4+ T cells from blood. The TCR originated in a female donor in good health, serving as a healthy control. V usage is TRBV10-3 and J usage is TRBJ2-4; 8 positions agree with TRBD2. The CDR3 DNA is TGTGCCATCAGTGAGCCGGGACTAGATGGAGCCAAAAACATTCAGTACTTC. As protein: CAISEPGLDGAKNIQYF.